Following are 30 T cell receptor delta chains from one sample sequenced in a study of gamma delta lymphoproliferative disorders and STAT genes. TCRdb re-called the multiplex PCR reads via CATT. The top ten clones hold about an eighth of a sample with roughly 1,900 delta-chain clones, approximately 2.7% of them seen once. Genomic DNA from isolated PBMCs served as the sequencing template. The sample consisted of blood. The receptor set was obtained from a human donor in good health.

This clone is categorized as large. The DNA is omitted, as the CDR3 cannot be located on it reliably, and the CDR3 follows TCRdb's listing. Within the sample, other DNA sequences also encode this same CDR3. The V and J genes are TRAV29/DV5 and TRDJ1; no DNA check was done on the table's D call, TRDD3. Germline V gene lookup returns CDR1 NSMFDY and CDR2 ISSIKDK. 20 amino acids form the CDR3, both terminal residues included. CDR3 in amino acids: CSVLLCTPPSWGIGFDKLIF.

As regards this clone: With only one base between it and a far larger clone, this is likely a read error. The same CDR3 also results from other DNA sequences found in this sample. V usage is TRDV2 and J usage is TRDJ1; TRDD3 might be the D (5 bases). The CDR3 sequence is 15 residues long. From germline, CDR1 is GEAIGNYY and CDR2 EKD. V was clipped by 3 bases and J by 4 bases, with 17 bases between them. The CDR3 sequence: CACDHLKQGGDKLIF. The CDR3 nucleotides read TGTGCCTGTGACCACCTCAAGCAAGGGGGCGATAAACTCATCTTT.

As to this clone: TCRdb shows a much larger clone's protein in place of this DNA's translation, and the two differ at residue 3, likely through a read error; the protein shown is translated from the DNA. The chain has TRDV2 and TRDJ3; possibly TRDD3 for D (6 bases). The CDR3 runs 20 residues. From germline, CDR1 is GEAIGNYY and CDR2 EKD. The CDR3 sequence: CARDAELGGLSSWDTRQMFF. The CDR3 DNA sequence: TGTGCCCGTGACGCCGAACTTGGGGGGCTGAGCTCCTGGGACACCCGACAGATGTTTTTC.

This clone was counted between two and nine times. This DNA translates differently at residue 10 from the TCRdb protein, which is that of a much larger clone; a read error is likely, and the protein shown is the DNA's own translation. This rearrangement joins TRDV3 to TRDJ2, with unresolved D. Germline V gene data show CDR1 as TVYSNPD and CDR2 as GDNSRS (reference sequence). The CDR3 is 12 residues long. As DNA, the CDR3 is TGTGCCTTTGGCGGGCCGCCAGCACAAATCTTCTTT. Protein product: CAFGGPPAQIFF.

The chain is built from TRDV2 and TRDJ1, with 11 positions matching TRDD3. J gave up 1 base and V 5 bases, and 8 bases lay outside the gene matches. Germline-derived CDR1 and CDR2 are GEAIGNYY and EKD. This CDR3 has 16 amino acids. The CDR3 DNA sequence: TGTGCCTGTGCAGGGCTGGGGGATACCCCCACCGATAAACTCATCTTT. Its protein product is CACAGLGDTPTDKLIF.

Concerning this clone itself: With a far larger clone one base away, a read error is the likely cause. The rearrangement uses TRDV2 and TRDJ1, with 12 bases identical to TRDD3. Per germline, CDR1 GEAIGNYY and CDR2 EKD. The CDR3 has 20 residues. Losses at the gene ends were 4 bases for V and 0 bases for J; bases not matched to a gene: 17. The CDR3 DNA sequence: TGTGCCTGTGAAGCCCTGGACTCTCGTACTGGGGGATACCACACCGATAAACTCATCTTT. Translating gives CACEALDSRTGGYHTDKLIF.

This clone came up a few times. The protein held in TCRdb is that of a much larger clone and does not match this DNA's translation at residue 5, likely because of a read error; the protein shown is translated from the DNA. The chain couples TRDV2 to TRDJ3, with 8 bases fitting TRDD3. Germline V gene sequence: CDR1 GEAIGNYY, CDR2 EKD. The length of the CDR3 is 20 residues. Losses at the gene ends were 3 bases for V and 2 bases for J; bases not matched to a gene: 14. CDR3 in amino acids: CACDAATGGPVTWDTRQMFF. The CDR3, as DNA: TGTGCCTGTGACGCCGCGACTGGGGGTCCCGTAACCTGGGACACCCGACAGATGTTTTTC.

This clone was seen a handful of times. This may be a read error, as it is one base from a much larger clone. The J gene is TRDJ1, the V gene TRDV1; possible D gene TRDD3, 7 bases. Germline CDR1 reads TSWWSYY; CDR2 reads QGS. V lost 3 bases, J lost 0 bases, and 35 bases lay in between. The CDR3 covers 23 residues. The CDR3 bases are TGTGCTCTTGGGGAGCCCCACTCCTACGTCAGTGGGGGACACTACGGGTACACCGATAAACTCATCTTT. It encodes CALGEPHSYVSGGHYGYTDKLIF.

A few counts support this clone. TCRdb pairs this DNA with a much larger clone's protein that differs at residue 13, likely a read error; the protein shown was translated from the DNA. The chain has TRDV2 and TRDJ1; 7 bases match TRDD3. The V gene's germline CDR1 is GEAIGNYY and CDR2 EKD. There are 14 residues in the CDR3. The CDR3 DNA is TGTGCCTGTGACGGGGTTGGGGATAACGATAAACTCACCTTT. Its protein is CACDGVGDNDKLTF.

CDR3 loop: CASLCLPTALADKLIF. The CDR3 DNA follows: TGTGCTTCATTGTGCCTTCCTACGGCCCTGGCCGATAAACTCATCTTT. No V gene was called, though TRDJ1 was called as the J gene; the table assigns TRDD2, which was not confirmed against the DNA. This CDR3 comprises 16 residues.

Comments on this clone: This is likely an artifact of a read error, given a far larger clone one base away. J is TRDJ1 and V is TRDV2; TRDD3 agrees at 11 bases. Germline assignment: CDR1 GEAIGNYY and CDR2 EKD. There are 15 residues in the CDR3. The CDR3 is CACVPVGDTSDKLTF. The CDR3 DNA reads TGTGCCTGCGTTCCGGTGGGGGATACGTCCGATAAACTCACCTTT.

Note on this clone: The protein held in TCRdb is that of a much larger clone and does not match this DNA's translation at residue 7, likely because of a read error; the protein shown is translated from the DNA. This chain links TRDV1 with TRDJ1; D uncertain. The V gene's germline CDR1 is TSWWSYY and CDR2 QGS. V lost 2 bases and J 2 bases, leaving 18 bases between the germline ends. This CDR3 has 17 residues. The chain's CDR3 is CALGETSFVLSTDKLIF. The CDR3 nucleotides read TGTGCTCTTGGGGAAACATCGTTTGTCCTCTCAACCGATAAACTCATCTTT.

This clone has just a few counts. An end of the junction does not agree with germline; a read error may underlie this. This sample also contains other DNA sequences that code for the same CDR3. The rearrangement links TRDV1 to TRDJ1, with TRDD3 matching over 12 bases. This CDR3 has 21 residues. The germline gives CDR1 TSWWSYY, CDR2 QGS. Written as DNA, the CDR3 is TGCGCCCTTGGGGAGATGAGTCCCGAGTACTGGGGGATACTCTATCCCGATAAACTCATCTTT. It translates to CALGEMSPEYWGILYPDKLIF.

Turning to this clone: A read error is likely here: a far larger clone is one base away. Additional DNA sequences in this sample encode the identical CDR3. The genes are TRDV2 and TRDJ3; 9 nucleotides agree with TRDD3. CDR1 and CDR2 from the germline V gene are GEAIGNYY and EKD. The CDR3 loop spans 21 amino acids. J was trimmed by 1 base and V by 4 bases; bases with no gene match: 16. This CDR3 reads CACDTLLGEGQASWDTRQMFF. The CDR3 DNA is TGTGCCTGTGATACACTACTGGGGGAAGGACAGGCTTCCTGGGACACCCGACAGATGTTTTTC.

As regards this clone: This DNA translates differently at residue 3 from the TCRdb protein, which is that of a much larger clone; a read error is likely, and the protein shown is the DNA's own translation. The CDR3 here is CAYDTVGDRLYTDKLIF. DNA of the CDR3: TGTGCCTATGACACCGTCGGGGACCGACTGTACACCGATAAACTCATCTTT. The chain is built from TRDV2 and TRDJ1, with D maybe TRDD3 (5 bases). Germline CDR1 and CDR2: GEAIGNYY and EKD. The CDR3 contains 17 residues.

This clone has a handful of counts. A single base is all that separates this from a far larger clone, so a read error is likely. The chain is built from TRAV38-2/DV8 and TRDJ1; D is possibly TRDD3 (10 bases). V lost 10 bases, J lost 1 base, and 44 bases lay in between. CDR3 length: 23 residues. Germline-derived CDR1 and CDR2 are TSESDYY and QEAYKQQN. CDR3 sequence: CAHITVPRLPTVLGDRGTDKLIF. The CDR3 region has the DNA TGTGCTCATATAACAGTACCCCGCCTTCCTACCGTACTGGGGGATCGGGGCACCGATAAACTCATCTTT.

As to this clone: The mismatch at residue 5 between this DNA's translation and the TCRdb protein of a much larger clone likely reflects a read error; the protein shown is translated from the DNA. The chain carries TRDV2 and TRDJ1; 7 positions agree with TRDD3. The CDR3 length is 20 residues. J lost 2 bases, V lost 5 bases, and 25 bases had no gene match. Looked up from germline, CDR1 is GEAIGNYY and CDR2 is EKD. CDR3 in amino acids: CACVGLSLGGSVITTDKLIF. The CDR3 DNA follows: TGTGCCTGTGTCGGCCTAAGCCTAGGGGGATCTGTCATTACGACCGATAAACTCATCTTT.

This clone was seen a few times. This chain joins TRDV2 and TRDJ1; TRDD3 agrees at 11 bases. This CDR3 is built from 17 residues. Per germline, CDR1 GEAIGNYY and CDR2 EKD. The V gene end was trimmed by 0 bases and the J gene end by 3 bases; junction bases not matched to a gene: 8. The DNA for the CDR3 is TGTGCCTGTGACACCGGCCTGGGGGATACAGTGTCCGATAAACTCATCTTT. The encoded protein is CACDTGLGDTVSDKLIF.

Of note for this clone: The TCRdb record carries a much larger clone's protein, which differs from this DNA's translation at residue 3; a read error is the likely cause, and the protein listed here is the DNA translation. The chain employs TRDV1 and TRDJ1; D perhaps matches TRDD3 (6 bases). Germline loops: CDR1 TSWWSYY, CDR2 QGS. The CDR3 is 17 residues long. Here the CDR3 DNA reads TGTGCTCCTGGGGAACACCCTTCTTCACGTTACACCGATAAACTCATCTTT. It yields the protein CAPGEHPSSRYTDKLIF.

The table lists this clone with a few counts. The protein in TCRdb stems from a much larger clone and differs at residue 8 from this DNA's translation, likely a read error; here the protein is translated from the DNA. The chain has TRDV2 and TRDJ1; 7 bases are a match to TRDD3. V trimming: 2 bases; J trimming: 3 bases; junction bases outside the gene matches: 5. The germline gives CDR1 GEAIGNYY, CDR2 EKD. This CDR3 has 14 residues. CDR3 DNA: TGTGCCTGTGACAGCCTGGGGGGTGCCGATAAACTCATCTTT. The encoded protein is CACDSLGGADKLIF.

This clone has just a few counts. The TCRdb record carries a much larger clone's protein, which differs from this DNA's translation at residue 5; a read error is the likely cause, and the protein listed here is the DNA translation. The chain employs TRDV2 and TRDJ1; 7 nucleotides match TRDD3. The CDR3 is 14 residues long. Germline values: CDR1 GEAIGNYY, CDR2 EKD. J was trimmed by 5 bases and V by 3 bases; bases with no gene match: 8. The CDR3 nucleotides read TGTGCCTGTGACCCCCGGGGGATTTGTGATAAACTCATCTTT. It is translated as CACDPRGICDKLIF.

On this clone: The amino acid sequence in TCRdb belongs to a much larger clone and departs from this DNA's translation at residue 13, likely a sequencing read error; the sequence shown is translated from the DNA. This rearrangement joins TRDV2 to TRDJ1; weak D call: TRDD3 (5 bases). The germline V gene encodes CDR1 GEAIGNYY and CDR2 EKD. The CDR3 consists of 16 residues. The CDR3 region has the DNA TGTGCCTGTGACACGCTCGAGCTAAGGGGACCCGATGAACTCATCTTT. This encodes CACDTLELRGPDELIF.

Comment on this clone: This probably arose from a read error, given a far larger clone one base away. The chain couples TRDV2 to TRDJ3; 10 bases align to TRDD3. With 0 bases clipped from V and 0 bases from J, the junction kept 19 bases outside the gene matches. CDR1 is GEAIGNYY, CDR2 EKD, per germline. The CDR3 has 24 amino acids. The chain's CDR3 is CACDTVRLGDIKTLSSWDTRQMFF. CDR3 DNA: TGTGCCTGTGACACCGTTCGCCTGGGGGATATCAAAACGCTAAGCTCCTGGGACACCCGACAGATGTTTTTC.

This clone is large in the sample. This chain joins TRAV29/DV5 and TRDJ2, with TRDD3 identical over 12 bases. This CDR3 has 21 amino acids. V was clipped by 0 bases and J by 2 bases; unmatched bases: 17. The germline V gene has CDR1 NSMFDY and CDR2 ISSIKDK. The CDR3 is CAASAGLRLGDTGLLTAQLFF. CDR3 sequence (DNA): TGTGCAGCAAGCGCGGGCCTACGGCTGGGGGATACGGGACTGTTGACAGCACAACTCTTCTTT.

Note on this clone: This likely came from a read error, as a far larger clone is one base away. The CDR3, as DNA: TGTGCTTATCCCCTTTCCTACGGGACGCCCCAGGGACCTGTACTGGAGAAGTACACCGATAAACTCATCTTT. This codes for CAYPLSYGTPQGPVLEKYTDKLIF. J is TRDJ1 and V is TRAV38-2/DV8, with TRDD2 matching 7 bases. Germline loops: CDR1 TSESDYY, CDR2 QEAYKQQN. This CDR3 has 24 residues. The trim removed 7 bases at V and 0 bases at J, leaving 36 bases unmatched.

This clone turned up a few times. One base separates it from a far larger clone, so it is likely a read error. The chain uses TRDV1 and TRDJ1; D remains unclear. The CDR3 spans 10 residues. Per the germline V gene, CDR1 is TSWWSYY and CDR2 is QGS. CDR3: CALGEGDQHF. The CDR3 nucleotides read TGTGCTCTTGGGGAAGGAGACCAGCATTTT.

Notes on this clone: With only one base between it and a far larger clone, this is likely a read error. The same CDR3 also results from other DNA sequences found in this sample. The chain recombines TRDV2 with TRDJ1; TRDD3 matches at 7 bases. The CDR3 spans 15 residues. Germline-derived CDR1 and CDR2 are GEAIGNYY and EKD. The V gene end was trimmed by 7 bases and the J gene end by 2 bases; junction bases not matched to a gene: 12. The CDR3 DNA is TGTGCCTGCGAAACCTACCAACTGGGGACCGATAAACTCATCTTT. Translating gives CACETYQLGTDKLIF.

This clone has only a few counts. For this DNA, TCRdb reports the protein of a much larger clone, which diverges at residue 16, most likely from a read error; the protein presented here is translated directly from the DNA. The chain couples TRAV29/DV5 to TRDJ1; TRDD2 agrees at 9 bases. The CDR3 has 21 residues. With 3 bases clipped from V and 3 bases from J, the junction kept 27 bases outside the gene matches. CDR1 and CDR2 from the germline V gene are NSMFDY and ISSIKDK. CDR3 amino acids: CAAKTKAFLRKGSEDADKLIF. CDR3 DNA: TGTGCAGCAAAGACGAAGGCCTTCCTACGAAAGGGATCTGAGGACGCCGATAAACTCATCTTT.

This clone is judged large (0.1 to 1%). Other DNA sequences in this specimen translate into the identical CDR3. The chain recombines TRDV1 with TRDJ1; 11 bases match TRDD3. Germline CDR1 is TSWWSYY and CDR2 is QGS. The trim removed 4 bases at V and 12 bases at J, leaving 13 bases unmatched. The CDR3 has 15 residues. CDR3 loop: CALGVTWGIRGIIIF. The CDR3 DNA reads as TGTGCTCTTGGGGTCACTTGGGGGATACGCGGTATAATCATCTTT.

Of note for this clone: A far larger clone lies a single base away; this is likely a read error. Within the sample, other DNA sequences also encode this same CDR3. The chain carries TRDV2 and TRDJ1; TRDD3 is a possible D gene (6 bases). The CDR3 extends over 15 amino acids. Trimming stripped 4 bases from V and 2 bases from J, with 16 bases between. The germline V gene has CDR1 GEAIGNYY and CDR2 EKD. Here the CDR3 reads CACETYQLGTDKLIF. The CDR3 DNA is TGTGCCTGTGAAACCTACCAACTGGGAACCGATAAACTCATCTTT.